This entry describes one T cell receptor (beta chain). Clones were read by immunoSEQ multiplex PCR, and TCRdb kept only the in-frame ones, dropping some. Here the sample spans about 64,000 clones, around 83% being singletons. The data are from a study of OX40 agonist ivuxolimab in advanced cancers. There are 14 residues in the CDR3. V was trimmed by 6 bases and J by 2 bases, leaving 13 bases between them. Germline V gene data show CDR1 as MNHNS and CDR2 as SASEGT. The rearrangement joins TRBV6-1 to TRBJ1-1; D not resolved. The origin of this receptor is an adult with an advanced solid tumor such as melanoma, head and neck, liver or kidney cancer. This specimen consisted of CD4+ or CD8+ T cells sorted from blood, obtained in a trial of the OX40 agonist ivuxolimab. CDR3 DNA: TGTGCCAGCAGCCTCGGGCCGATAAACACTGAAGCTTTCTTT. This gives the protein CASSLGPINTEAFF.